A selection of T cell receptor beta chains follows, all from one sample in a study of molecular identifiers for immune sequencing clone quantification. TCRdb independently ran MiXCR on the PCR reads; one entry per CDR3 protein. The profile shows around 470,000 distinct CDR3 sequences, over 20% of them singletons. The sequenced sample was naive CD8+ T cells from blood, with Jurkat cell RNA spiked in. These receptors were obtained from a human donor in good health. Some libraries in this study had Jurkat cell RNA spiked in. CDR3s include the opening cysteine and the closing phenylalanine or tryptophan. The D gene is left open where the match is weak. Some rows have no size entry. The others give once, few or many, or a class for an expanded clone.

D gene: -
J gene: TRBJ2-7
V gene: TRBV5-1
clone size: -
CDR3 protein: CASGFDSSYEQCF
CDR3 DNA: TGCGCCAGCGGCTTTGACAGCTCCTACGAGCAGTGCTTC

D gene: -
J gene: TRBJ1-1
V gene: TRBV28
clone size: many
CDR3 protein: CASSFPTPVRNALVTEAFF
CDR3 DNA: TGTGCCAGCAGTTTCCCCACCCCAGTAAGGAACGCGCTCGTCACTGAAGCTTTCTTT

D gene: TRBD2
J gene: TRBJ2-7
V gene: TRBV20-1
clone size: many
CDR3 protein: CSASDGGSFNEQYF
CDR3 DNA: TGCAGTGCTAGTGACGGCGGGAGTTTCAACGAGCAGTACTTC

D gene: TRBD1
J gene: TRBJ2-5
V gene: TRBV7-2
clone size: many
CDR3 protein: CASSPGQDQETQYF
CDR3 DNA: TGTGCCAGCAGCCCAGGACAGGACCAAGAGACCCAGTACTTC

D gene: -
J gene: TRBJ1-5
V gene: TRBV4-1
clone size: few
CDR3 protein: CASSPDGGQPQHF
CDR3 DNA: TGCGCCAGCAGCCCAGACGGCGGGCAGCCCCAGCATTTT

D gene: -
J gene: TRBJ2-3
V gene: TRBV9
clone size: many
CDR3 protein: CASSGGPGDTQYF
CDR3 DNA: TGTGCCAGCAGCGGGGGGCCCGGAGATACGCAGTATTTT

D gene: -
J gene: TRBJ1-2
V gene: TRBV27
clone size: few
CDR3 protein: CASSQSQVSYTF
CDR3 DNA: TGTGCCAGCAGCCAATCGCAAGTTAGCTACACCTTC

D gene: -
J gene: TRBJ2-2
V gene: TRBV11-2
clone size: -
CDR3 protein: CASSQGQLSVGELFF
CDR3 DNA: TGTGCCAGCAGCCAGGGGCAACTATCCGTGGGGGAGCTGTTTTTT

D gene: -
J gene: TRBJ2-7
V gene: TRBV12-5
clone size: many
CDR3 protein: CASGLSYYEQYF
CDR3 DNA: TGTGCTAGTGGTTTGTCCTACTACGAGCAGTACTTC

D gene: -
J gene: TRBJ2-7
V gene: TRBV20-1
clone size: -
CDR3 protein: CSAKDTFSYEQYF
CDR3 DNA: TGCAGTGCTAAGGACACCTTCTCCTACGAGCAGTACTTC

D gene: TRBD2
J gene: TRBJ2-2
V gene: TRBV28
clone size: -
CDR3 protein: CASMSGRATGELFF
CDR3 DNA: TGTGCCAGCATGAGCGGGAGGGCCACCGGGGAGCTGTTTTTT

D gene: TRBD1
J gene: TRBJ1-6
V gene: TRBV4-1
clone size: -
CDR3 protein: CASSHAGTGASPLHF
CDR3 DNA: TGCGCCAGCAGCCACGCCGGGACAGGGGCATCACCCCTCCACTTT

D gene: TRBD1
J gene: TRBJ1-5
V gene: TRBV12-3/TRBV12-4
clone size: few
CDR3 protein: CASSWGEGADINQPQHF
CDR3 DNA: TGTGCCAGCAGTTGGGGGGAGGGGGCAGATATCAATCAGCCCCAGCATTTT

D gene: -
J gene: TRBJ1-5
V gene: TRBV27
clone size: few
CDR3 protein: CASSSIQAGDQPQHF
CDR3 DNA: TGTGCCAGCAGTTCGATCCAGGCCGGGGATCAGCCCCAGCATTTT

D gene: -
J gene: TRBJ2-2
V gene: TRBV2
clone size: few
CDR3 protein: CASSAVVVSTGELFF
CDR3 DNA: TGTGCCAGCAGTGCGGTGGTTGTCAGCACCGGGGAGCTGTTTTTT

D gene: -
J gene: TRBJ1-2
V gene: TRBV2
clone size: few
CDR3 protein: CASSEMAAYGYTF
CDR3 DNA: TGTGCCAGCAGTGAAATGGCAGCATATGGCTACACCTTC

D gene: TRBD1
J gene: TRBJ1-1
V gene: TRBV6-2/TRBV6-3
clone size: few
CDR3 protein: CASSKQGAYTEAFF
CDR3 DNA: TGTGCCAGCAGTAAGCAGGGGGCCTACACTGAAGCTTTCTTT

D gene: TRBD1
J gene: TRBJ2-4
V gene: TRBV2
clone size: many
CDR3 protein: CASRDRVENIQYF
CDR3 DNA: TGTGCCAGCAGGGACAGGGTAGAAAACATTCAGTACTTC

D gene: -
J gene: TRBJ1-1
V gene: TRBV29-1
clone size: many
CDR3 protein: CSVGLTTRATEAFF
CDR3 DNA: TGCAGCGTTGGTCTCACTACAAGGGCCACTGAAGCTTTCTTT

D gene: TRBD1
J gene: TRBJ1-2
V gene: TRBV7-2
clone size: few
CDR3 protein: CASSNSGRDRAFYGYTF
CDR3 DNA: TGTGCCAGCAGCAATAGCGGGCGCGACAGGGCCTTCTATGGCTACACCTTC

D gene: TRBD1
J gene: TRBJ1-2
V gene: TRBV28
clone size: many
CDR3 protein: CASSFLETGDGYTF
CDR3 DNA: TGTGCCAGCAGTTTCCTGGAGACAGGGGATGGCTACACCTTC

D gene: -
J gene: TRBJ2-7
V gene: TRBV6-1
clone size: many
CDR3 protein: CASSENGGRIYEQYF
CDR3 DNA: TGTGCCAGCAGTGAAAACGGGGGGCGCATATACGAGCAGTACTTC

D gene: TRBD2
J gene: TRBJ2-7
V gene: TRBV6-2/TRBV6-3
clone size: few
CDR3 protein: CASSYSASGGPGNEQYF
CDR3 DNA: TGTGCCAGCAGTTACTCGGCTAGCGGGGGGCCCGGTAACGAGCAGTACTTC

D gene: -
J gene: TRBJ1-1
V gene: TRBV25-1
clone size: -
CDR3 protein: CATRLGTEAFF
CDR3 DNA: TGTGCCACCCGGTTGGGCACTGAAGCTTTCTTT

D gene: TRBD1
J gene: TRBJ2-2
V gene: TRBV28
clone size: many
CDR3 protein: CASSFPDLQGAGTGELFF
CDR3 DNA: TGTGCCAGCAGTTTCCCGGACCTACAGGGGGCTGGTACCGGGGAGCTGTTTTTT

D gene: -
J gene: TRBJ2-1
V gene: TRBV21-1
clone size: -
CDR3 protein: CASSIIGGLEGAERVCSYNEQFF
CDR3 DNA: TGTGCCAGCAGCATAATCGGCGGACTAGAAGGGGCCGAACGGGTATGCTCCTACAATGAGCAGTTCTTC

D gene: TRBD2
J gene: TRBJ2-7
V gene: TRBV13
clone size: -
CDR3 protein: CAGSFTSGGFYEQYF
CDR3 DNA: TGTGCCGGCAGCTTTACTAGCGGGGGCTTCTACGAGCAGTACTTC

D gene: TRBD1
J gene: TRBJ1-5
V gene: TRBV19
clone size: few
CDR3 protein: CASNLAARGNQPQHF
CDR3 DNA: TGTGCCAGTAACCTGGCGGCCAGGGGGAATCAGCCCCAGCATTTT

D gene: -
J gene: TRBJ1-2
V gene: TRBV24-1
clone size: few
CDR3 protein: CATSEVLGGTYTF
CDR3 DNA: TGTGCCACCAGTGAAGTACTAGGGGGTACCTACACCTTC

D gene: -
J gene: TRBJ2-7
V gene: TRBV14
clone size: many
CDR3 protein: CASSQGGRDEQYF
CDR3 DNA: TGTGCCAGCAGCCAAGGGGGGCGGGACGAGCAGTACTTC

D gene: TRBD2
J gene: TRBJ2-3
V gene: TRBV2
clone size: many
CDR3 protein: CASNSGLAGADTQYF
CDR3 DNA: TGTGCCAGCAATTCGGGACTAGCGGGCGCAGATACGCAGTATTTT

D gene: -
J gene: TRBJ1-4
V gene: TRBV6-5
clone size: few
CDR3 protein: CASSYDSTGEKLFF
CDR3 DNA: TGTGCCAGCAGTTACGACAGCACAGGTGAAAAACTGTTTTTT

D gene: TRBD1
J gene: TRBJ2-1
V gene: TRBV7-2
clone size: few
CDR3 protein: CASSPRQGALYNEQFF
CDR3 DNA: TGTGCCAGCAGCCCAAGACAGGGGGCACTATACAATGAGCAGTTCTTC

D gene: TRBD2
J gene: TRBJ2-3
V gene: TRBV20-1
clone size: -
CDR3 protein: CSARDGGGRGASTDTQYF
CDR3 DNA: TGCAGTGCTAGAGATGGGGGTGGGCGGGGGGCTAGCACAGATACGCAGTATTTT

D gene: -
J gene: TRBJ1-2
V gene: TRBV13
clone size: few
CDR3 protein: CASSLRPDKANYGYTF
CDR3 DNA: TGTGCCAGCAGCTTAAGGCCAGATAAAGCTAACTATGGCTACACCTTC

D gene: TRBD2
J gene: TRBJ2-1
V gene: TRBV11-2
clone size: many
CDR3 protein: CASSFPQTSGGTYNEQFF
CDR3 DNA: TGTGCCAGCAGCTTCCCTCAGACTAGCGGGGGGACCTACAATGAGCAGTTCTTC

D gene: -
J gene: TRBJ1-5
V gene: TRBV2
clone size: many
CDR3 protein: CASSEWTSQPQHF
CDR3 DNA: TGTGCCAGCAGTGAATGGACATCCCAGCCCCAGCATTTT

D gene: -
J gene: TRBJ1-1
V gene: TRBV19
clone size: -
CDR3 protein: CASSEGVGEAFF
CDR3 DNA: TGTGCCAGTAGCGAAGGTGTGGGTGAAGCTTTCTTT

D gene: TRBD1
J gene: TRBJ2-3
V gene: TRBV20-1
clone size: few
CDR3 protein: CSASRDRSLSSTDTQYF
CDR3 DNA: TGCAGTGCTAGTAGGGACAGGTCGTTATCTAGCACAGATACGCAGTATTTT

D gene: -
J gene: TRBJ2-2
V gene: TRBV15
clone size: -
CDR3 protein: CATSSRRGWNTGELFF
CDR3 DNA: TGTGCCACCAGCTCTCGTCGGGGTTGGAACACCGGGGAGCTGTTTTTT

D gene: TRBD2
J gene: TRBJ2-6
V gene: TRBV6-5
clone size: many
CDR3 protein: CASTEGGTLSGANVLTF
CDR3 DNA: TGTGCCAGCACCGAGGGAGGGACCCTCTCTGGGGCCAACGTCCTGACTTTC

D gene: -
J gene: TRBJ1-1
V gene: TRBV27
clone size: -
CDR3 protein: CASSLQQGRLTEALF
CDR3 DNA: TGTGCCAGCAGTTTACAGCAGGGCCGACTCACTGAAGCTTTATTT

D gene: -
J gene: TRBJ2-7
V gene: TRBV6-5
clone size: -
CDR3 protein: CASSFHKDPGYEQYF
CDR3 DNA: TGTGCCAGCAGTTTTCACAAGGACCCGGGCTACGAGCAGTACTTC

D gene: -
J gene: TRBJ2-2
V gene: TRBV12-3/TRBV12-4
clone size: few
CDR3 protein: CASRGTFSYAGELFF
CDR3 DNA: TGTGCCAGCAGAGGGACATTCTCCTACGCCGGGGAGCTGTTTTTT

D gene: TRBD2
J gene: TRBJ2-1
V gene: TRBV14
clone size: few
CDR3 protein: CASSQDLAGRVEQFF
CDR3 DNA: TGTGCCAGCAGCCAAGATTTGGCAGGGAGGGTAGAGCAGTTCTTC

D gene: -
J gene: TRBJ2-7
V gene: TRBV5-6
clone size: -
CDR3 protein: CAGSLIFPYEQYF
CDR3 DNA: TGTGCCGGCAGCTTGATTTTCCCCTACGAGCAGTACTTC